Listed here are 26 T cell receptor beta chains from one sample, sequenced in a study of response to subunit inactivated influenza vaccine. A single record per CDR3 protein comes from TCRdb applying MiXCR to the RT-PCR reads. Of more than 400,000 distinct CDR3 sequences listed, around 9.9% are singletons. The sample consisted of PBMCs from blood, taken 40 to 50 days after vaccination. The receptors shown here come from a man aged 50 to 60 who received an inactivated influenza vaccine.

This clonotype was observed at least ten times. The chain carries TRBV4-1 and TRBJ1-2; D remains ambiguous. V gave up 3 bases and J gave up 5 bases, with 16 bases separating them. Germline lookup yields CDR1 MGHRA and CDR2 YSYEKL. There are 15 residues in the CDR3. CDR3 amino acids: CASSQHYMGGYGYTF. The CDR3 nucleotides read TGCGCCAGCAGCCAGCATTATATGGGAGGATATGGCTACACCTTC.

This clonotype appeared many times. J is TRBJ2-1 and V is TRBV27, with D possibly TRBD2 on 6 matching bases. Looked up from germline, CDR1 is MNHEY and CDR2 is SMNVEV (reference sequence). This CDR3 is 17 amino acids long. Trimming cost V 1 base and J 0 bases, with 13 bases left between them. CDR3 DNA: TGTGCCAGCAGTTTATTGTCTAGCGTGAGCTCCTACAATGAGCAGTTCTTC. This encodes CASSLLSSVSSYNEQFF.

There are many counts of this clonotype. V gene TRBV27 combines with J gene TRBJ2-7; the D gene is possibly TRBD1 (5 bases). The CDR3 has 14 amino acids. Germline loops: CDR1 MNHEY, CDR2 SMNVEV (reference sequence). The V end lost 5 bases, the J end lost 0 bases, and 11 bases lay between the germline ends. The CDR3 sequence: CASSATVYSYEQYF. The CDR3 bases are TGTGCCAGCAGTGCGACAGTATACTCCTACGAGCAGTACTTC.

Only a few counts were recorded for this clonotype. The gene calls are TRBV28 and TRBJ2-5; TRBD2 is a possible D gene (5 bases). The CDR3 is 12 amino acids. Looked up from germline, CDR1 is MDHEN and CDR2 is SYDVKM. With 2 bases removed from V and 9 bases from J, the gap between germline ends came to 10 bases. DNA for the CDR3: TGTGCCAGCAGTTTAACCCACGGGGCCCAGTACTTC. The encoded protein is CASSLTHGAQYF.

This clonotype was recorded a few times. The rearrangement joins TRBV7-8 to TRBJ2-2; D unclear. CDR1 is SGHVS and CDR2 is FQNEAQ in the germline V gene. V dropped 5 bases and J dropped 1 base, with 14 bases sitting between them. The CDR3 is 16 amino acids. The CDR3, as DNA: TGTGCCAGCAGCCAAACGGCGGATTGGAACACCGGGGAGCTGTTTTTT. Residues: CASSQTADWNTGELFF. The full variable domain, rest sourced from reference TRBV7-8 and TRBJ2-2, is GAGVSQSPRYKVAKRGQDVALRCDPISGHVSLFWYQQALGQGPEFLTYFQNEAQLDKSGLPSDRFFAERPEGSVSTLKIQRTQQEDSAVYLCASSQTADWNTGELFFGEGSRLTVL.

This chain uses TRBV30 with TRBJ2-7; no firm D call. V was shortened by 2 bases and J by 3 bases, with 8 bases between the two germline ends. The CDR3 has 12 amino acids. Germline-derived CDR1 and CDR2 are GTSNPN and SVGIG (reference sequence). The CDR3 sequence is CAWSTVGYEQYF. In nucleotides, the CDR3 is TGTGCCTGGAGTACTGTCGGCTACGAGCAGTACTTC.

In its sample, this clonotype was seen a few times. This may arise from a read error, as a much more abundant clone is one base away. V and J are TRBV7-9 and TRBJ2-5; D remains ambiguous. Trimming removed 5 bases from V and 4 bases from J, with 5 bases in between. The germline V gene has CDR1 SEHNR and CDR2 FQNEAQ (reference sequence). The CDR3 is 11 residues long. The CDR3 bases are TGTGCCAGCAGCGCGGCAGAGACCCAGTACTTC. It yields the protein CASSAAETQYF.

This chain uses TRBV20-1 with TRBJ1-2, with D hard to call. Per germline, CDR1 DFQATT and CDR2 SNEGSKA (reference sequence). CDR3 length equals 12 residues. V was cut by 0 bases and J by 8 bases, with 10 bases left in between. The DNA for the CDR3 is TGCAGTGCTAGAGATTTCACCGGAGGCTACACCTTC. Protein: CSARDFTGGYTF.

This clonotype was detected a few times. This chain joins TRBV20-1 and TRBJ1-1; D gene ambiguous. Trimming took off 7 bases at V and 5 bases at J, with 5 bases between the two ends. The germline V gene encodes CDR1 DFQATT and CDR2 SNEGSKA (reference sequence). There are 9 residues in the CDR3. CDR3 bases: TGCAGTGTTAAAACTGAAGCTTTCTTT. It specifies CSVKTEAFF.

The chain carries TRBV12-3 or TRBV12-4 and TRBJ2-3; D not certain. V was pared by 7 bases and J by 0 bases, with 5 bases between. The CDR3 runs to 12 residues. Here the CDR3 DNA reads TGTGCCAGCAAATCGAGCACAGATACGCAGTATTTT. It encodes CASKSSTDTQYF.

The rearrangement links TRBV20-1 to TRBJ2-3; no clear D. The CDR3 is 15 amino acids. Per germline, CDR1 DFQATT and CDR2 SNEGSKA (reference sequence). V was pared by 0 bases and J by 3 bases, with 13 bases between. In DNA, the CDR3 is TGCAGTGCTAGAGATGGGTGGGGAATTACAGATACGCAGTATTTT. Encoded protein: CSARDGWGITDTQYF.

This clonotype was detected only a few times. The rearrangement joins TRBV27 to TRBJ2-1; D tentatively reads TRBD1 or TRBD2 (5 bases each). The length of the CDR3 is 16 residues. Germline CDR1 reads MNHEY; CDR2 reads SMNVEV (reference sequence). The V end lost 1 base, the J end lost 9 bases, and 19 bases lay between the germline ends. In DNA, the CDR3 is TGTGCCAGCAGTTTATTTAGGGGTCAGGACTTCGGTGAGCAGTTCTTC. Its translation: CASSLFRGQDFGEQFF.

In this sample, this clonotype turned up many times. The chain joins TRBV24-1 to TRBJ1-5; D is ambiguous. The CDR3 is made up of 14 amino acids. In germline, CDR1 is KGHDR, CDR2 SFDVKD. Trimming took off 4 bases at V and 5 bases at J, with 11 bases between the two ends. The CDR3 loop reads CATSEPTAYQPQHF. For the CDR3, the DNA is TGTGCCACCAGTGAACCTACAGCCTATCAGCCCCAGCATTTT.

The chain uses TRBV7-2 and TRBJ2-7; 7 nucleotides line up with TRBD2. V shed 1 base, J shed 6 bases, and the junction held 3 bases outside the gene matches. The CDR3 is made up of 13 amino acids. Germline V gene data show CDR1 as SGHTA and CDR2 as FQGNSA. Here the CDR3 DNA reads TGTGCCAGCAGCTTAGGCGGGAGCCTCGAGCAGTACTTC. Translation gives CASSLGGSLEQYF.

This clonotype was recorded a few times. The V and J genes are TRBV24-1 and TRBJ1-2; no reliable D call. V lost 3 bases, J lost 6 bases, and 4 bases lay in between. The germline V gene has CDR1 KGHDR and CDR2 SFDVKD. The CDR3 loop spans 11 amino acids. The CDR3 region has the DNA TGTGCCACCAGTGATGTGAATGGCTACACCTTC. It specifies CATSDVNGYTF.

This clonotype showed up just a few times. V is TRBV29-1 and J is TRBJ2-7; weak D call: TRBD1 (5 bases). The length of the CDR3 is 17 residues. V dropped 4 bases and J dropped 2 bases, with 24 bases sitting between them. Looked up from germline, CDR1 is SQVTM and CDR2 is ANQGSEA. CDR3 nucleotide sequence: TGCAGCGTTGTATCTAGGGGATTCACCGTCGAAGCCTACGAGCAGTACTTC. Translating gives CSVVSRGFTVEAYEQYF.

This clonotype came up many times. The chain has TRBV7-8 and TRBJ2-3; the D gene is possibly TRBD2 (7 bases). The CDR3 length is 15 residues. Looked up from germline, CDR1 is SGHVS and CDR2 is FQNEAQ. The V end was cut by 6 bases, the J end by 2 bases, with 15 bases between. The CDR3 DNA follows: TGTGCCAGCAGTTCTCGAGGGGGGGACACAGATACGCAGTATTTT. Encoded protein: CASSSRGGDTDTQYF. Together with reference TRBV7-8 and TRBJ2-3, the CDR3 gives the full variable domain: GAGVSQSPRYKVAKRGQDVALRCDPISGHVSLFWYQQALGQGPEFLTYFQNEAQLDKSGLPSDRFFAERPEGSVSTLKIQRTQQEDSAVYLCASSSRGGDTDTQYFGPGTRLTVL.

The table lists this clonotype with a few counts. V and J are TRBV18 and TRBJ1-1; TRBD1 is a possible D gene (5 bases). This CDR3 region has 15 residues. Trimming left V 4 bases short and J 5 bases short, with 17 bases between. CDR1 and CDR2 from the germline V gene are KGHSH and LQKENI. The CDR3 bases are TGTGCCAGCTCACAATCAAGGACATTGGGAACTGAAGCTTTCTTT. It specifies CASSQSRTLGTEAFF.

At least ten counts were recorded for this clonotype. The chain links TRBV4-3 to TRBJ2-3, with D possibly being TRBD2 (5 bases). V lost 3 bases to trimming and J lost 1 base, with 17 bases between them. This CDR3 region has 17 residues. The germline V gene has CDR1 LGHNA and CDR2 YSLEER. This CDR3 reads CASSQSFASGGTDTQYF. In DNA, the CDR3 is TGCGCCAGCAGCCAGAGTTTTGCATCCGGGGGCACAGATACGCAGTATTTT.

The V gene is TRBV10-2, the J gene TRBJ2-5, with D unclear. CDR1 is WSHSY, CDR2 SAAADI, per germline. V lost 4 bases and J 4 bases, leaving 7 bases between the germline ends. The CDR3 is 12 residues long. CDR3 sequence reads: CASSVGIETQYF. The CDR3 DNA reads TGCGCCAGCAGTGTAGGGATAGAGACCCAGTACTTC.

Many counts were recorded for this clonotype. J is TRBJ2-7 and V is TRBV7-6; maybe TRBD1 (6 bases). The CDR3 totals 14 residues. V was shortened by 4 bases and J by 9 bases, with 19 bases between the two germline ends. From germline, CDR1 is SGHVS and CDR2 FNYEAQ. The CDR3 here is CASSSGVQGIGQYF. The CDR3 nucleotides read TGTGCCAGCAGCTCGGGTGTCCAGGGGATTGGGCAGTACTTC.

This clonotype was observed a few times. This chain links TRBV5-1 with TRBJ2-3; TRBD2 matches at 12 bases. Germline V lookup: CDR1 SGHRS, CDR2 YFSETQ. The CDR3 runs to 16 residues. V was clipped by 0 bases and J by 7 bases; unmatched bases: 6. CDR3 in DNA: TGCGCCAGCAGCTTGGCCACTAGCGGGAGGTATAATACGCAGTATTTT. It codes for CASSLATSGRYNTQYF.

This sequence joins TRBV18 and TRBJ1-4; 7 nucleotides agree with TRBD1. The V gene's germline CDR1 is KGHSH and CDR2 LQKENI. V lost 4 bases, J lost 4 bases, and 3 bases stayed unmatched. CDR3 length: 14 residues. The CDR3 loop is CASSRQGRNEKLFF. CDR3 DNA: TGTGCCAGCTCACGACAGGGCCGTAATGAAAAACTGTTTTTT.

This clonotype was detected only a few times. This rearrangement joins TRBV11-1 to TRBJ2-7; D uncertain. Germline V gives CDR1 SGHAT, CDR2 FQDESV (reference sequence). The CDR3 covers 15 residues. V lost 1 base, J lost 4 bases, and 14 bases lay in between. The DNA of the CDR3 is TGTGCCAGCAGCTTAGTGGTTGACACCTATTACGAGCAGTACTTC. This gives the protein CASSLVVDTYYEQYF.

There are a few counts of this clonotype. The chain has TRBV5-1 and TRBJ1-4; D is unresolved. This CDR3 is built from 14 residues. From germline, CDR1 is SGHRS and CDR2 YFSETQ. Trimming took off 1 base at V and 8 bases at J, with 12 bases between the two ends. The CDR3 protein is CASSLTRAREKLFF. CDR3 in DNA: TGCGCCAGCAGCTTGACGAGGGCTAGGGAAAAACTGTTTTTT.

In this sample, this clonotype turned up a few times. J is TRBJ2-2 and V is TRBV3-1; the D gene could be TRBD1 or TRBD2 (5 bases each). Trimming removed 3 bases at V and 6 bases at J, with 8 bases between. The germline V gene encodes CDR1 LGHDT and CDR2 YNNKEL (reference sequence). The CDR3 consists of 13 residues. The CDR3 DNA follows: TGTGCCAGCAGCCACAGGGACGCCGGGGAGCTGTTTTTT. It codes for CASSHRDAGELFF.